This T cell receptor (beta chain) is from a study of blood T cell repertoires in COVID-19. Sequenced by immunoSEQ multiplex PCR; TCRdb stores in-frame clones only, minus some. The data hold some 360,000 clones, with around nine tenths observed a single time. Material: peripheral blood. The clonotype was recovered from a woman aged 55-75 years with COVID-19, enrolled during active disease.

The CDR3 reads CASSRDTEAFF. The CDR3 DNA sequence: TGCGCCAGCAGCCGCGACACTGAAGCTTTCTTT. The chain uses TRBV5-1 and TRBJ1-1; no clear D. V gave up 4 bases and J gave up 3 bases, with 4 bases separating them. CDR1 and CDR2 from the germline V gene are SGHRS and YFSETQ. The CDR3 has 11 residues.